This is a list of T cell receptor beta chains from one sample in a study of cytomegalovirus exposure and HLA in healthy donors. Profiling relied on immunoSEQ multiplex PCR, and the TCRdb table lists in-frame clones only, not all of them. This sample has about 76,000 clones, with over 65% found just once. What was sequenced was PBMCs. These TCRs come from a woman between 40 and 50 years old in good health and CMV-seropositive. Both conserved end residues are part of each CDR3. A D gene is named only where the DNA matches it firmly. Clone sizes are given selectively: once, few, many, or a class where the clone is expanded.

v_call: TRBV27; cdr3_length: 17; j_call: TRBJ2-7; clone_size: -; d_call: TRBD2; cdr3_nt: TGTGCCAGCAGTCCGTGGACTAGCGGGCCATACACCTACGAGCAGTACTTC; cdr3_aa: CASSPWTSGPYTYEQYF
v_call: TRBV4-3; cdr3_length: 17; j_call: TRBJ2-3; clone_size: -; d_call: TRBD2; cdr3_nt: TGCGCCAGCAGCCAAGCGCGGACTAGCGGGAGCACAGATACGCAGTATTTT; cdr3_aa: CASSQARTSGSTDTQYF
v_call: TRBV6-6; cdr3_length: 15; j_call: TRBJ2-7; clone_size: -; d_call: TRBD2; cdr3_nt: TGTGCCAGCAGGCAGACTAGCGGGGGGCGACACGAGCAGTACTTC; cdr3_aa: CASRQTSGGRHEQYF
v_call: TRBV5-1; cdr3_length: 13; j_call: TRBJ2-7; clone_size: -; d_call: -; cdr3_nt: TGCGCCAGCAGCTTGGGACAGGACTACGAGCAGTACTTC; cdr3_aa: CASSLGQDYEQYF
v_call: TRBV27; cdr3_length: 17; j_call: TRBJ1-1; clone_size: -; d_call: TRBD1; cdr3_nt: TGTGCCAGCAGTCCCCGGGACAGGGGGCTTGGGAACACTGAAGCTTTCTTT; cdr3_aa: CASSPRDRGLGNTEAFF
v_call: TRBV7-2; cdr3_length: 17; j_call: TRBJ2-4; clone_size: -; d_call: -; cdr3_nt: TGTGCCAGCAGCTCGTGGGGGGGCTACGGGGCCAAAAACATTCAGTACTTC; cdr3_aa: CASSSWGGYGAKNIQYF
v_call: TRBV5-6; cdr3_length: 14; j_call: TRBJ2-5; clone_size: -; d_call: -; cdr3_nt: TGTGCCAGCAGCTTCTATCTAGCGAAAGAGACCCAGTACTTC; cdr3_aa: CASSFYLAKETQYF
v_call: TRBV7-2; cdr3_length: 19; j_call: TRBJ2-6; clone_size: -; d_call: -; cdr3_nt: TGTGCCAGCAGCTTAGTCGCGTCCCCCTTACCTTCTGGGGCCAACGTCCTGACTTTC; cdr3_aa: CASSLVASPLPSGANVLTF
v_call: TRBV7-9; cdr3_length: 13; j_call: TRBJ2-7; clone_size: -; d_call: TRBD2; cdr3_nt: TGTGCCAGCAGCTTAGTGCTAGCGGGAAAGCAGTACTTC; cdr3_aa: CASSLVLAGKQYF
v_call: TRBV9; cdr3_length: 15; j_call: TRBJ2-3; clone_size: -; d_call: -; cdr3_nt: TGTGCCAGCAGCGTAGCAGAGGGTCGCACAGATACGCAGTATTTT; cdr3_aa: CASSVAEGRTDTQYF
v_call: TRBV29-1; cdr3_length: 13; j_call: TRBJ1-5; clone_size: -; d_call: TRBD1; cdr3_nt: TGCAGCGTTGGACAGGGGCTCAATCAGCCCCAGCATTTT; cdr3_aa: CSVGQGLNQPQHF
v_call: TRBV5-1; cdr3_length: 15; j_call: TRBJ2-3; clone_size: -; d_call: TRBD1; cdr3_nt: TGCGCCAGCAGCTTGGGAGGGGGCTTCACAGATACGCAGTATTTT; cdr3_aa: CASSLGGGFTDTQYF
v_call: TRBV7-7; cdr3_length: 17; j_call: TRBJ2-3; clone_size: -; d_call: TRBD1; cdr3_nt: TGTGCCAGCAGCTTGGGAGTAGGGACAGGGGGCGTCGATACGCAGTATTTT; cdr3_aa: CASSLGVGTGGVDTQYF
v_call: TRBV5-8; cdr3_length: 13; j_call: TRBJ1-1; clone_size: -; d_call: TRBD1; cdr3_nt: TGTGCCAGCAGCCAGGACAGGGACACTGAAGCTTTCTTT; cdr3_aa: CASSQDRDTEAFF
v_call: TRBV19; cdr3_length: 13; j_call: TRBJ1-1; clone_size: few; d_call: -; cdr3_nt: TGTGCCAGTAGTATTCCGGGGAACACTGAAGCTTTCTTT; cdr3_aa: CASSIPGNTEAFF
v_call: TRBV30; cdr3_length: 13; j_call: TRBJ1-5; clone_size: -; d_call: -; cdr3_nt: TGTGCCTGGAGTGGGCCTGGTAATCAGCCCCAGCATTTT; cdr3_aa: CAWSGPGNQPQHF
v_call: TRBV7-9; cdr3_length: 15; j_call: TRBJ2-1; clone_size: few; d_call: -; cdr3_nt: TGTGCCAGCAGCTTAAATTCCCCCAGGGGCAATGAGCAGTTCTTC; cdr3_aa: CASSLNSPRGNEQFF
v_call: TRBV7-9; cdr3_length: 17; j_call: TRBJ1-2; clone_size: few; d_call: -; cdr3_nt: TGTGCCAGCAGCTTACGGACCCAGGGGAAAGCTAACTATGGCTACACCTTC; cdr3_aa: CASSLRTQGKANYGYTF
v_call: TRBV4-3; cdr3_length: 13; j_call: TRBJ1-1; clone_size: -; d_call: -; cdr3_nt: TGCGCCAGCAGCCAAGTGGCCGGGACTGAAGCTTTCTTT; cdr3_aa: CASSQVAGTEAFF
v_call: TRBV5-1; cdr3_length: 18; j_call: TRBJ2-4; clone_size: -; d_call: TRBD1; cdr3_nt: TGCGCCAGCAGCCGTGGACAGGGGGCCCATTTAGCCAAAAACATTCAGTACTTC; cdr3_aa: CASSRGQGAHLAKNIQYF
v_call: TRBV27; cdr3_length: 13; j_call: TRBJ2-1; clone_size: -; d_call: -; cdr3_nt: TGTGCCAGCAGTTTAGGAACAGGGATGATGAAGTTCTTC; cdr3_aa: CASSLGTGMMKFF
v_call: TRBV30; cdr3_length: 13; j_call: TRBJ1-1; clone_size: -; d_call: -; cdr3_nt: TGTGCCTGGGACCGAGAATGGGCAACTGAAGCTTTCTTT; cdr3_aa: CAWDREWATEAFF
v_call: TRBV19; cdr3_length: 14; j_call: TRBJ1-2; clone_size: -; d_call: TRBD1; cdr3_nt: TGTGCCAGTAGTCTAACAGGGGCCGGAAGAGGCTACACCTTC; cdr3_aa: CASSLTGAGRGYTF
v_call: TRBV10-3; cdr3_length: 18; j_call: TRBJ2-1; clone_size: -; d_call: -; cdr3_nt: TGTGCCATCAGTGGGGGTGGGGCTCCCCCGGCCACTACAAATGAGCAGTTCTTC; cdr3_aa: CAISGGGAPPATTNEQFF
v_call: TRBV29-1; cdr3_length: 12; j_call: TRBJ1-3; clone_size: few; d_call: -; cdr3_nt: TGCAGCGTTCGTGGACAAGGAAACACCATATATTTT; cdr3_aa: CSVRGQGNTIYF
v_call: TRBV15; cdr3_length: 15; j_call: TRBJ2-7; clone_size: few; d_call: TRBD1; cdr3_nt: TGTGCCACCAGCAGAAGACAGGGTGTAGCCTACGAGCAGTACTTC; cdr3_aa: CATSRRQGVAYEQYF
v_call: TRBV13; cdr3_length: 15; j_call: TRBJ1-4; clone_size: -; d_call: TRBD1; cdr3_nt: TGTGCCAGCAGCTTATCCGGGACAGGGGGAGAAAAACTGTTTTTT; cdr3_aa: CASSLSGTGGEKLFF
v_call: TRBV25-1; cdr3_length: 16; j_call: TRBJ2-3; clone_size: -; d_call: TRBD2; cdr3_nt: TGTGCCAGCAGTGTCTCGGGCGGGAGTCGCACAGATACGCAGTATTTT; cdr3_aa: CASSVSGGSRTDTQYF
v_call: TRBV7-2; cdr3_length: 14; j_call: TRBJ1-1; clone_size: few; d_call: -; cdr3_nt: TGTGCCAGCAGCTTAGAACGGGGAGGGACTGAAGCTTTCTTT; cdr3_aa: CASSLERGGTEAFF
v_call: TRBV7-9; cdr3_length: 13; j_call: TRBJ1-4; clone_size: -; d_call: -; cdr3_nt: TGTGCCAGCAGCTTAGGGCTGTACGAAAAACTGTTTTTT; cdr3_aa: CASSLGLYEKLFF
v_call: TRBV29-1; cdr3_length: 14; j_call: TRBJ2-1; clone_size: once; d_call: TRBD2; cdr3_nt: TGCAGCGTGACAAAGCGGGAGGGCTCGAATGAGCAGTTCTTC; cdr3_aa: CSVTKREGSNEQFF
v_call: TRBV2; cdr3_length: 15; j_call: TRBJ2-5; clone_size: -; d_call: -; cdr3_nt: TGTGCCAGCAGTGTCGCGGCCTCCACCCAGGAGACCCAGTACTTC; cdr3_aa: CASSVAASTQETQYF
v_call: TRBV7-2; cdr3_length: 14; j_call: TRBJ1-5; clone_size: few; d_call: -; cdr3_nt: TGTGCCAGCAGCTGGGGGGGGCCGGAACAGCCCCAGCATTTT; cdr3_aa: CASSWGGPEQPQHF
v_call: TRBV19; cdr3_length: 13; j_call: TRBJ2-1; clone_size: -; d_call: -; cdr3_nt: TGTGCCAGTAGTAGATCGCGCTACAATGAGCAGTTCTTC; cdr3_aa: CASSRSRYNEQFF
v_call: TRBV4-1; cdr3_length: 18; j_call: TRBJ2-5; clone_size: -; d_call: -; cdr3_nt: TGCGCCAGCAGCCAAGATCTACGGAGGGTTGGGGAAGGGCGGACCCAGTACTTC; cdr3_aa: CASSQDLRRVGEGRTQYF
v_call: TRBV28; cdr3_length: 15; j_call: TRBJ2-7; clone_size: few; d_call: -; cdr3_nt: TGTGCCAGCAGTCAGAGCGGGTCGAGCTCCTACGAGCAGTACTTC; cdr3_aa: CASSQSGSSSYEQYF
v_call: TRBV10-3; cdr3_length: 13; j_call: TRBJ2-7; clone_size: few; d_call: TRBD2; cdr3_nt: TGTGCCATCAGGACTAGCGGGAGCTACGAGCAGTACTTC; cdr3_aa: CAIRTSGSYEQYF
v_call: TRBV6-1; cdr3_length: 15; j_call: TRBJ2-2; clone_size: -; d_call: -; cdr3_nt: TGTGCCAGCAGTGAAATAGACGAGGACACCGGGGAGCTGTTTTTT; cdr3_aa: CASSEIDEDTGELFF
v_call: TRBV28; cdr3_length: 13; j_call: TRBJ1-1; clone_size: -; d_call: -; cdr3_nt: TGTGCCAGCAGGATAACAGAGAACACTGAAGCTTTCTTT; cdr3_aa: CASRITENTEAFF